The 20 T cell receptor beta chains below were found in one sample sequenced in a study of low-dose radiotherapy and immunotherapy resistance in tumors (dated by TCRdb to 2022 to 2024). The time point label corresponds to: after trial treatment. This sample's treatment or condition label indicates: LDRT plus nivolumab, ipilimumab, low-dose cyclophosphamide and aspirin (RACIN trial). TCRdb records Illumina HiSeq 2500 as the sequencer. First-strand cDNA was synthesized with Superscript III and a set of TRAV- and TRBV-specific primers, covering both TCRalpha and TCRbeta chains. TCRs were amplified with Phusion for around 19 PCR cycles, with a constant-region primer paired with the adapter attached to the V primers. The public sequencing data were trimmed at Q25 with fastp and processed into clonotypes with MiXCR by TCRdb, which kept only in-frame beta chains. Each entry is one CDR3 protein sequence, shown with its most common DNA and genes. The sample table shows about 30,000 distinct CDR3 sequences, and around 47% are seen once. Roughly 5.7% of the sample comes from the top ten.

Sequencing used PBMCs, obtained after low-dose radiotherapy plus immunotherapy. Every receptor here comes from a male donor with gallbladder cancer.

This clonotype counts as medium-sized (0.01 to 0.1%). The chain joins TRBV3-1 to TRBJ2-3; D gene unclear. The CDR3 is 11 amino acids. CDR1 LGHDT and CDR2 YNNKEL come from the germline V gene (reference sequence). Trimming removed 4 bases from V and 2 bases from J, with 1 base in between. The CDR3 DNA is TGTGCCAGCAGCCTCACAGATACGCAGTATTTT. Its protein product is CASSLTDTQYF.

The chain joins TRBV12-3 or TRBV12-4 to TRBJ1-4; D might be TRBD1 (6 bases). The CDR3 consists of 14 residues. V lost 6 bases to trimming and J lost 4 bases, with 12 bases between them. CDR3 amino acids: CASSDNRVNEKLFF. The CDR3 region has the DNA TGTGCCAGCAGCGATAACAGGGTTAATGAAAAACTGTTTTTT.

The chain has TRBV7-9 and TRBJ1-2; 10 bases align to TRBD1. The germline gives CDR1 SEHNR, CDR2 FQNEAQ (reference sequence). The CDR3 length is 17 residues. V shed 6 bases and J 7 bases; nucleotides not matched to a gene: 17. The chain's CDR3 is CASRLTVPRQGAGGYTF. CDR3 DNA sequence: TGTGCCAGCAGGCTCACCGTCCCCAGACAGGGGGCCGGTGGCTACACCTTC.

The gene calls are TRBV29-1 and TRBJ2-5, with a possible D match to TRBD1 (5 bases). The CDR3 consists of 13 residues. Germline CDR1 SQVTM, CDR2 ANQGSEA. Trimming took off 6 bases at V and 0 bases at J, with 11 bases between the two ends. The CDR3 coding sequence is TGCAGCGTCCAGACAGTATACCAAGAGACCCAGTACTTC. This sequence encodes CSVQTVYQETQYF.

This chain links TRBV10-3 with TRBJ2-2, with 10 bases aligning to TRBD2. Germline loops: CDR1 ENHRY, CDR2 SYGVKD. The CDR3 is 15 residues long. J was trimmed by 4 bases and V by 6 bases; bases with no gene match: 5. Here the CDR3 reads CAISALAGFTGELFF. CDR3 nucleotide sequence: TGTGCCATCAGCGCACTAGCGGGGTTCACCGGGGAGCTGTTTTTT.

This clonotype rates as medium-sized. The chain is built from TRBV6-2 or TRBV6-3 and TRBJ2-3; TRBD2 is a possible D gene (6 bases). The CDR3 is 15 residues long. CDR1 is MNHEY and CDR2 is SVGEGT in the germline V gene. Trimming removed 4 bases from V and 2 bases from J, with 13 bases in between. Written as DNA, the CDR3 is TGTGCCAGCAGTTCACCCGGGACTTTCACAGATACGCAGTATTTT. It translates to CASSSPGTFTDTQYF.

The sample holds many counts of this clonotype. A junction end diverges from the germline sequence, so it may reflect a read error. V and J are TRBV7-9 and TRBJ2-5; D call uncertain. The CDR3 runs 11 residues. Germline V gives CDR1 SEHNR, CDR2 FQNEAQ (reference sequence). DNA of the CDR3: TGTGCCAGCAGCTTAGTGGTGGGGTTTGACTTC. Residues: CASSLVVGFDF. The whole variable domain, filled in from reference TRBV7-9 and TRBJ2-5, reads DTGVSQNPRHKITKRGQNVTFRCDPISEHNRLYWYRQTLGQGPEFLTYFQNEAQLEKSRLLSDRFSAERPKGSFSTLEIQRTEQGDSAMYLCASSLVVGFDFGPGTRLLVL.

The CDR3 bases are TGTGCCAGCAGTGACAGGGTTGGTGAAAAACTGTTTTTT. Its translation: CASSDRVGEKLFF. The rearrangement links TRBV6-4 to TRBJ1-4, with D unresolved. The germline V gene has CDR1 MRHNA and CDR2 SNTAGT. Between the trimmed V and J ends, which lost 2 bases and 7 bases, there was a span of 8 bases. The CDR3 is 13 amino acids.

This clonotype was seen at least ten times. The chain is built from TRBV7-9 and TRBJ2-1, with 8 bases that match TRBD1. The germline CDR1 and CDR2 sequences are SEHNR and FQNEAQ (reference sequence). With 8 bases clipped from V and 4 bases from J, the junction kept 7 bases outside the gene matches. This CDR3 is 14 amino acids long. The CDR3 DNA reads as TGTGCCAGCTCGGAGACAGGGGTTTACAATGAGCAGTTCTTC. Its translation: CASSETGVYNEQFF.

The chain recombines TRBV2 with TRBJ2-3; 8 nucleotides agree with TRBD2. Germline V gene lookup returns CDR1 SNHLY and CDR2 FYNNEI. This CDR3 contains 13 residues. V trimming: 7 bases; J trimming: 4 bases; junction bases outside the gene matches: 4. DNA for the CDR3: TGTGCCAGCACGGGAGGGCCCCCAGATACGCAGTATTTT. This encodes CASTGGPPDTQYF.

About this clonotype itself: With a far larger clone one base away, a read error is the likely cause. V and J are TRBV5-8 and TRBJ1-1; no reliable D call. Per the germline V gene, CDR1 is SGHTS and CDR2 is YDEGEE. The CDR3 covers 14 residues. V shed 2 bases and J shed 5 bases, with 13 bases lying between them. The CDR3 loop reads CASSLVTRWTEAFF. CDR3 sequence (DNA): TGTGCCAGCAGCTTAGTAACAAGGTGGACTGAAGCTTTCTTT.

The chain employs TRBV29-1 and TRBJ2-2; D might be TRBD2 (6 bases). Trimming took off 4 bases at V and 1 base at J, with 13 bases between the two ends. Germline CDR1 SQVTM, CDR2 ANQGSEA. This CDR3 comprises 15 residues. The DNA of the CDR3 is TGCAGCGTTGTAAGTCGGAGGGGGAACACCGGGGAGCTGTTTTTT. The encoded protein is CSVVSRRGNTGELFF.

The CDR3, as DNA: TGTGCCAGCAGACCAGGGGGCGGTGAAAAACTGTTTTTT. It translates to CASRPGGGEKLFF. This chain uses TRBV4-2 with TRBJ1-4, with TRBD1 matching 8 bases. Germline CDR1 is LGHNA and CDR2 is YNFKEQ. The CDR3 contains 13 residues. J gave up 7 bases and V 6 bases, and 4 bases lay outside the gene matches.

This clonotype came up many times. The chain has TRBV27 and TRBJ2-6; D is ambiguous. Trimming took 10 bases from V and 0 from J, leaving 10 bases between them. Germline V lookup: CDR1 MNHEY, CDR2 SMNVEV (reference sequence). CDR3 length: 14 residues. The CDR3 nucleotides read TGTGCCACTAGTGGGGACTCTGGGGCCAACGTCCTGACTTTC. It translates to CATSGDSGANVLTF. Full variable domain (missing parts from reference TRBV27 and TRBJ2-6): EAQVTQNPRYLITVTGKKLTVTCSQNMNHEYMSWYRQDPGLGLRQIYYSMNVEVTDKGDVPEGYKVSRKEKRNFPLILESPSPNQTSLYFCATSGDSGANVLTFGAGSRLTVL.

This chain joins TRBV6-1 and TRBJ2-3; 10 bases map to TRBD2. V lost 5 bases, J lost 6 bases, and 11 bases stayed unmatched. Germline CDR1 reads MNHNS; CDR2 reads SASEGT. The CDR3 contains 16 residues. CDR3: CASSYNSGGAGDTQYF. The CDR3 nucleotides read TGTGCCAGCAGTTACAACAGCGGGGGGGCCGGGGATACGCAGTATTTT.

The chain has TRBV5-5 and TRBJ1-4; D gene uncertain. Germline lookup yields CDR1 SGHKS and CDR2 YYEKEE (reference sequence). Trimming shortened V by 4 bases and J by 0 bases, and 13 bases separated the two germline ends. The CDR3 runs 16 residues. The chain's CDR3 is CASSPGRGPTNEKLFF. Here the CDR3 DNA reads TGTGCCAGCAGCCCCGGCCGAGGACCAACTAATGAAAAACTGTTTTTT.

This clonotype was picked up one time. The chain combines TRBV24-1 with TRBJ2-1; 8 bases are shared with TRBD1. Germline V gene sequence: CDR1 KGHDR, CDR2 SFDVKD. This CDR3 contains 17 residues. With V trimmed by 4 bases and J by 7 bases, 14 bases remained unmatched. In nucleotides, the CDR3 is TGTGCCACCAGTGACCCAGGGACAGGCCGAACCGAGAATGAGCAGTTCTTC. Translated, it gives CATSDPGTGRTENEQFF.

This CDR3 is CASSYEGIPNEKLFF. The CDR3 coding sequence is TGTGCCAGCAGTTACGAAGGGATCCCTAATGAAAAACTGTTTTTT. V gene TRBV6-6 combines with J gene TRBJ1-4; no clear D. Germline CDR1 and CDR2: MNHNY and SVGAGI (reference sequence). The CDR3 extends over 15 amino acids. The V and J ends lost 2 bases and 3 bases respectively, with 10 bases between them.

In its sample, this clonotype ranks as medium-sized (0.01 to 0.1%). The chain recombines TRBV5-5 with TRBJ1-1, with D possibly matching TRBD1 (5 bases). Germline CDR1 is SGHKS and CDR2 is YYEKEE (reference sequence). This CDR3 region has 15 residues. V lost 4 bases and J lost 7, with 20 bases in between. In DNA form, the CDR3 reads TGTGCCAGCAGCGATGCCGGGGGGACTCTGGTTGAAGCTTTCTTT. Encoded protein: CASSDAGGTLVEAFF.

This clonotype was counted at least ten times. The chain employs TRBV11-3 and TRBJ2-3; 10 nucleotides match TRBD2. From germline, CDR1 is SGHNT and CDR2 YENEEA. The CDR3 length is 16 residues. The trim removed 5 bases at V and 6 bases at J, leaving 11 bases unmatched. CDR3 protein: CASSQRLAGAGDTQYF. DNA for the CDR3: TGTGCCAGCAGCCAACGCCTAGCGGGGGCCGGGGATACGCAGTATTTT.